This T cell receptor beta chain originates from a study of blood T cells in healthy people across ages. In the study overall: Template switching caught about one barcoded beta molecule for each two T cells.

This CDR3 contains 16 residues. The J segment lost 4 bases and the V segment lost 5 bases, leaving 11 bases of the junction unmatched. In germline, CDR1 is SGHAT, CDR2 FQNNGV. Isolation per sample recovered at least 6 million PBMCs. The total RNA that was extracted per sample amounted to at least 5 micrograms. For the second PCR, which ran for about 6 to 11 cycles, a sample-barcoded 5' primer and a J-beta primer mix were used. Using its own MiXCR run on the 5' RACE reads, TCRdb lists one record per CDR3 protein. The table records 550,000 to 800,000 distinct CDR3 sequences, about a third of them present only once.

The chain uses TRBV11-2 and TRBJ2-3; 8 bases are a match to TRBD2. The material sequenced was blood. This TCR derives from an elderly woman in good health. The CDR3 is CASSPGDSGVADTQYF. The CDR3 DNA reads TGTGCCAGCAGCCCCGGTGATAGCGGGGTTGCAGATACGCAGTATTTT.